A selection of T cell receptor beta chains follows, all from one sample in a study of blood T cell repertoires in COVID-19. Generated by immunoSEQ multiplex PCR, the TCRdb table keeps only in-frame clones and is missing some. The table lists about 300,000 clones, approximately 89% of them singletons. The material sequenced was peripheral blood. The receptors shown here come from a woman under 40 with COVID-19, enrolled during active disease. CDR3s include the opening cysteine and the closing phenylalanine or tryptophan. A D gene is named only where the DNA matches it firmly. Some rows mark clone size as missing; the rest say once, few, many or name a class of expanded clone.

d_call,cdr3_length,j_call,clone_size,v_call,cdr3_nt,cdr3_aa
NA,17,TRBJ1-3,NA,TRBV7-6,TGTGCCAGCAGCTTACCGCCTTGGGGCCGCTCTGGAAACACCATATATTTT,CASSLPPWGRSGNTIYF
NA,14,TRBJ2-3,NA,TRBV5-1,TGCGCCAGCCACCGGGACTCAAGCACAGATACGCAGTATTTT,CASHRDSSTDTQYF
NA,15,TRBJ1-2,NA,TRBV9,TGTGCCAGCAGCGTAGTAGGGGGAACTAACTATGGCTACACCTTC,CASSVVGGTNYGYTF
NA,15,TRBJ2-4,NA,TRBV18,TGTGCCAGCTCACCACCGGGACAAGCCAAAAACATTCAGTACTTC,CASSPPGQAKNIQYF
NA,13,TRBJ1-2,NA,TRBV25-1,TGTGCCAGCAGCCCGGGGGGCTGGGGGGGCTACACCTTC,CASSPGGWGGYTF
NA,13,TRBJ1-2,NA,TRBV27,TGTGCCAGCAGTTCCGACACGAACTATGGCTACACCTTC,CASSSDTNYGYTF
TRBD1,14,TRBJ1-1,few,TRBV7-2,TGTGCCAGCAGCTCATCAGGGGGCGGCACTGAAGCTTTCTTT,CASSSSGGGTEAFF
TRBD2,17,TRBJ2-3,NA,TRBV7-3,TGTGCCAGCAGCTTAGGAGGCACTAGCGGGGTTGCAGATACGCAGTATTTT,CASSLGGTSGVADTQYF
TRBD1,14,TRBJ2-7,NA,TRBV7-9,TGTGCCAGCAGCAGAGGACAGGGGTCCCACGAGCAGTACTTC,CASSRGQGSHEQYF
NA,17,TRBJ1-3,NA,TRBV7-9,TGTGCCAGCGGGGCTCCGGGGGGCCTCCTCTCTGGAAACACCATATATTTT,CASGAPGGLLSGNTIYF
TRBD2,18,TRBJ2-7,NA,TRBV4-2,TGTGCCAGCAGCCAAGATGGGACTAGCGGGGGGACTGGCCACGAGCAGTACTTC,CASSQDGTSGGTGHEQYF
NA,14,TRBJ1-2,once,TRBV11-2,TGTGCCAGCAGCCGCGGGGGGGCAGTGGTTGGCTACACCTTC,CASSRGGAVVGYTF
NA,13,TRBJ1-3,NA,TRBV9,TGTGCCAGCAGCCGCAGGGCCGGAAACACCATATATTTT,CASSRRAGNTIYF
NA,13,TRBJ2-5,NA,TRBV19,TGTGCCAGTAGTTTCCATCTGGGGGAGGACCAGTACTTC,CASSFHLGEDQYF
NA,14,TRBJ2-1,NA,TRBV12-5,TGTGCTAGTGGCGGGAGCCCATCCTACAATGAGCAGTTCTTC,CASGGSPSYNEQFF
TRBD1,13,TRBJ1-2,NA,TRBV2,TGTGCCAGCAGTGACAGGGGGAACTATGGCTACACCTTC,CASSDRGNYGYTF
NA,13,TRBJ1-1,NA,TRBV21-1,TGTGCCAGCTGGGAGCACGTGAACACTGAAGCTTTCTTT,CASWEHVNTEAFF
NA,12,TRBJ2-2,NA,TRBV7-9,TGTGCCAGCAGCGAGGACACCGGGGAGCTGTTTTTT,CASSEDTGELFF
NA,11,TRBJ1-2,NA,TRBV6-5,TGTGCCAGCAGTTGGAGCTATGGCTACACCTTC,CASSWSYGYTF
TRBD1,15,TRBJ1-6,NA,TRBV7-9,TGTGCCAGCAGCTTAGGGACAGGGTCTACTTCACCCCTCCACTTT,CASSLGTGSTSPLHF
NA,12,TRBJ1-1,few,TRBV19,TGTGCCAGTAGTATAGATCCGGGTGAAGCTTTCTTT,CASSIDPGEAFF
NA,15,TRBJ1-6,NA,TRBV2,TGTGCCAGCAGTGTTACCAGGGCAAGTAATTCACCCCTCCACTTT,CASSVTRASNSPLHF
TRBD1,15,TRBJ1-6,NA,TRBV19,TGTGCCAGTAGTATTACGGGACAGTTCAATTCACCCCTCCACTTT,CASSITGQFNSPLHF
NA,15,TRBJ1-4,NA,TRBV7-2,TGTGCCAGCAGCTTGTGGGGCGGCGAGGATGAAAAACTGTTTTTT,CASSLWGGEDEKLFF
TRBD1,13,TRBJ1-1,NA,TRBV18,TGTGCCGCAAGGGGGCCACAGGGCCCTGAAGCTTTCTTT,CAARGPQGPEAFF
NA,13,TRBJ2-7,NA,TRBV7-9,TGTGCCAGCAGCTTAGGCAGGGTGCGAGAGCAGTACTTC,CASSLGRVREQYF
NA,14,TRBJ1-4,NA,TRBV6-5,TGTGCCAGCAGTCTAAAAGGACAGAATGAAAAACTGTTTTTT,CASSLKGQNEKLFF
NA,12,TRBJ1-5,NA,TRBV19,TGTGCCAGTAGTATATTTAGGGAGGCCCAGCATTTT,CASSIFREAQHF
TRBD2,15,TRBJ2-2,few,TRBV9,TGTGCCAGCAGCGTTAGCGGGGGGATCACCGGGGAGCTGTTTTTT,CASSVSGGITGELFF
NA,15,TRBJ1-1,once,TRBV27,TGTGCCAGCAGCCAAAAGCCCAATTTGAACACTGAAGCTTTCTTT,CASSQKPNLNTEAFF
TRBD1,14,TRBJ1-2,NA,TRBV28,TGTGCCAGCAGTCCGATGGACAGGAACTATGGCTACACCTTC,CASSPMDRNYGYTF
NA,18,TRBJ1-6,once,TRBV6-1,TGTGCCAGCAGTGAAAGAAGGGGACATGGGAATGCGGGTTCACCCCTCCACTTT,CASSERRGHGNAGSPLHF
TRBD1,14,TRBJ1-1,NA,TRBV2,TGTGCCAGCAGTAGGACAGGTATTTACACTGAAGCTTTCTTT,CASSRTGIYTEAFF
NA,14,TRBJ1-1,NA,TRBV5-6,TGTGCCAGCAGCTTTGACAAAAGATCTACTGAAGCTTTCTTT,CASSFDKRSTEAFF
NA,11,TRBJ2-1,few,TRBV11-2,TGTGCCAGCAGCTCGAGTCCTGAGCAGTTCTTC,CASSSSPEQFF
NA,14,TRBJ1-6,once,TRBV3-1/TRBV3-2,TGTGCCAGCAGCCAAGGGACAGCCTATTCACCCCTCCACTTT,CASSQGTAYSPLHF
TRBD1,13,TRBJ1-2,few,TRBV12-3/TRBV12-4,TGTGCCAGCACTCAACAGGGGTACTATGGCTACACCTTC,CASTQQGYYGYTF
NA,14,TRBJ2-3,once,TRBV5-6,TGTGCCAGCAGCTTGGGGGTAGCGGCAGATACGCAGTATTTT,CASSLGVAADTQYF
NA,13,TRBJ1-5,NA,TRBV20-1,TGCAGTGCTAGTAAGCCTCTCAATCAGCCCCAGCATTTT,CSASKPLNQPQHF
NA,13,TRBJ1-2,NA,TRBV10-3,TGTGCCATCAGAGACGGGGGGGAAGAGGGCTACACCTTC,CAIRDGGEEGYTF
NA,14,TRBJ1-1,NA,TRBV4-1,TGCGCCAGCAGCCAAGACCAGGGGCCCACTGAAGCTTTCTTT,CASSQDQGPTEAFF
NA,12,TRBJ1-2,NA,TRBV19,TGTGCCAGTACCTCGGACAGCTATGGCTACACCTTC,CASTSDSYGYTF
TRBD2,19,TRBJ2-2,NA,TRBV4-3,TGCGCCAGCAGCCAAGGATACGGGACTAGCGGGGGGAACACCGGGGAGCTGTTTTTT,CASSQGYGTSGGNTGELFF
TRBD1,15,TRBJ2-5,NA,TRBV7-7,TGTGCTAGCAGCTCAACCGGGACAGGGAGCCAGACCCAGTACTTC,CASSSTGTGSQTQYF
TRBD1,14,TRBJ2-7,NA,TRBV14,TGTGCCAGCAGCCACGACAGGGGTTCCTACGAGCAGTACTTC,CASSHDRGSYEQYF
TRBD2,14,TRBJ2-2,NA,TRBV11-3,TGTGCCAGCAGCATAGGCGGGGGGACCGGGGAGCTGTTTTTT,CASSIGGGTGELFF
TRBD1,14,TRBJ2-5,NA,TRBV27,TGTGCCAGCAGTTGGACAGGGCCACAAGAGACCCAGTACTTC,CASSWTGPQETQYF
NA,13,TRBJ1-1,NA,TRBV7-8,TGTGCCAGCAGTCAGGCTTACAACACTGAAGCTTTCTTT,CASSQAYNTEAFF
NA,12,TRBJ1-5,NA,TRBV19,TGTGCCAGTACCCTTGGCAATCAGCCCCAGCATTTT,CASTLGNQPQHF
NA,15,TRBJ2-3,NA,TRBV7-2,TGTGCCAGCAGCTTAGCGGGGGGTAGGGTAGATACGCAGTATTTT,CASSLAGGRVDTQYF
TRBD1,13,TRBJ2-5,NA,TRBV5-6,TGTGCCAGCAGCAGGGACAGACGGGAGACCCAGTACTTC,CASSRDRRETQYF
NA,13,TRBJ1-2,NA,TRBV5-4,TGTGCCACCGCGCGGGGTAGTGCGTATGGCTACACCTTC,CATARGSAYGYTF
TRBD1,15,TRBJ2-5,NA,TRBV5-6,TGTGCCAGCAGCCATACCGGACAGGGGGGAGAGACCCAGTACTTC,CASSHTGQGGETQYF
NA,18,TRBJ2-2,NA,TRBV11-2,TGTGCCAGCAGCTTAGAATCGGCCAGCCTCCAGGGAACCGGGGAGCTGTTTTTT,CASSLESASLQGTGELFF
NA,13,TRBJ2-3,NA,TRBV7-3,TGTGCCAGCAGCTTACGGGGGTTAGATACGCAGTATTTT,CASSLRGLDTQYF